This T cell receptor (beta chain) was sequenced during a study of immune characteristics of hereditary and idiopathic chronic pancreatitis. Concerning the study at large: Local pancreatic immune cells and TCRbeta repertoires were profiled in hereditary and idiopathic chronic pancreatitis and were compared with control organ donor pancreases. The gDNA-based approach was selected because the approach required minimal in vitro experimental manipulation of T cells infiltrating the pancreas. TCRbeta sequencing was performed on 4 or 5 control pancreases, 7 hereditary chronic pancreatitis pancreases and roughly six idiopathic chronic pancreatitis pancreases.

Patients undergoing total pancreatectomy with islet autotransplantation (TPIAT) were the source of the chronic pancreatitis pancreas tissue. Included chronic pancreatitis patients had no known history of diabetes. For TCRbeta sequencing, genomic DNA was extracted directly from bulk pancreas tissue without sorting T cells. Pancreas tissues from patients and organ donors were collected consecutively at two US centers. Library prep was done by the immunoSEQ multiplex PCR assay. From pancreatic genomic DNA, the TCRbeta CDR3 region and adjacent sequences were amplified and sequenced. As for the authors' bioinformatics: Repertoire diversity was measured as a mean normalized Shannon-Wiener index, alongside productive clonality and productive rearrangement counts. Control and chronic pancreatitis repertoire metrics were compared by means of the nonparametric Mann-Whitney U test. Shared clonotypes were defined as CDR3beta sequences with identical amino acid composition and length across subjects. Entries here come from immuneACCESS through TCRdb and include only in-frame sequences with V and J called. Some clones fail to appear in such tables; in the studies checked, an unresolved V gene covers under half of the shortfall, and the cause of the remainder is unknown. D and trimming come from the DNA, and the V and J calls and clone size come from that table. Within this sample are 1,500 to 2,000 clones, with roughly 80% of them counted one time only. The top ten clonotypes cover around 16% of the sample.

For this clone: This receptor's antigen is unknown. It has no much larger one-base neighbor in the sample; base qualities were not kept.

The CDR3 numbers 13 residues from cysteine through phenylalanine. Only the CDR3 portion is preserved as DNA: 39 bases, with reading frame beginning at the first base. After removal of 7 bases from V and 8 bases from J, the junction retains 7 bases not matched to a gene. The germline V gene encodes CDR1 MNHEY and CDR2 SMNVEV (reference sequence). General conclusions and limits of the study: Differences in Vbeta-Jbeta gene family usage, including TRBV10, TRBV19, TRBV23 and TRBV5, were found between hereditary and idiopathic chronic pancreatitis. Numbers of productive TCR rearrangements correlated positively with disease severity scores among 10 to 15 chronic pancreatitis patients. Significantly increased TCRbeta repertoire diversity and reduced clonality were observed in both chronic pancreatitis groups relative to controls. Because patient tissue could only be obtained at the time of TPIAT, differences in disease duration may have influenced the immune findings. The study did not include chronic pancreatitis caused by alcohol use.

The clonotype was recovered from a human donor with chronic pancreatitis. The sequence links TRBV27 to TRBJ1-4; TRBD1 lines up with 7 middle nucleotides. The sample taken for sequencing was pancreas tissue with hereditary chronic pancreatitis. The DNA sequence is TGTGCCAGCAAAGACAGGGCGCGAGAAAAACTGTTTTTT. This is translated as CASKDRAREKLFF. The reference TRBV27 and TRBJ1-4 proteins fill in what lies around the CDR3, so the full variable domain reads EAQVTQNPRYLITVTGKKLTVTCSQNMNHEYMSWYRQDPGLGLRQIYYSMNVEVTDKGDVPEGYKVSRKEKRNFPLILESPSPNQTSLYFCASKDRAREKLFFGSGTQLSVL.